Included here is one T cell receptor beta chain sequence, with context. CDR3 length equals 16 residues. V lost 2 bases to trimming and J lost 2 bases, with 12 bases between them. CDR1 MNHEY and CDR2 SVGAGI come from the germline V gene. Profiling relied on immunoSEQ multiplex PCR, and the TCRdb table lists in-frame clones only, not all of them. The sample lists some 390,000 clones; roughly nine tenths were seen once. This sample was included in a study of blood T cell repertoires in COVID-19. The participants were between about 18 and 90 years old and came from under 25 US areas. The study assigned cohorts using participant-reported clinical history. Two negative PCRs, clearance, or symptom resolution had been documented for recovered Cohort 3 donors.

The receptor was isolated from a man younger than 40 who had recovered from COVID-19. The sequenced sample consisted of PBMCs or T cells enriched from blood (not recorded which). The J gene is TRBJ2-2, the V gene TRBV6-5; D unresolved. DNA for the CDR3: TGTGCCAGCAGTTACCTCCTAGACTTAAACACCGGGGAGCTGTTTTTT. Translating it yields CASSYLLDLNTGELFF.